This T cell receptor beta chain was recorded in a study of identical twins. Per germline, CDR1 SGHRS and CDR2 YFSETQ. The V gene end was trimmed by 2 bases and the J gene end by 3 bases; junction bases not matched to a gene: 8. CDR3 size: 18 residues. TCRdb recomputed calls from the 5' RACE reads with MiXCR, one row per CDR3 protein. This table holds roughly 720,000 distinct CDR3 sequences, roughly 18% found once. Separately, the same data were catalogued under a study of T cells expressing NK-cell markers. From that study: Eight donors were sequenced, of whom seven were HCMV-seropositive, while the remaining one was HCMV-seronegative.

The chain uses TRBV5-1 and TRBJ2-6; 10 bases map to TRBD2. Sample: PBMCs. The receptor comes from a young woman in good health. This chain's CDR3 is CASSFEAGGLFGANVLTF. The DNA of the CDR3 is TGCGCCAGCAGCTTCGAAGCGGGAGGGCTTTTTGGGGCCAACGTCCTGACTTTC.